Each of the 4 T cell receptor beta chains below was sequenced from the same sample in a study of brain T cells in children with intractable seizures. Clones were read by immunoSEQ multiplex PCR, and TCRdb kept only the in-frame ones, dropping some. The data show about 64,000 clones, 90% to 97% seen once. The sequencing here drew on peripheral blood, taken at surgery. Source of these receptors: a boy under two years old with focal cortical dysplasia and intractable seizures.

This chain uses TRBV7-2 with TRBJ2-5; 7 bases match TRBD2. J was trimmed by 4 bases and V by 5 bases; bases with no gene match: 13. Germline V gene sequence: CDR1 SGHTA, CDR2 FQGNSA. The CDR3 length is 16 residues. DNA of the CDR3: TGTGCCAGCAGCCTTCCCGTTGGCGGGAGTTTAGAGACCCAGTACTTC. This translates into CASSLPVGGSLETQYF.

This rearrangement joins TRBV27 to TRBJ2-7; unclear D gene. Trimming removed 0 bases at V and 3 bases at J, with 6 bases between. The V gene's germline CDR1 is MNHEY and CDR2 SMNVEV (reference sequence). CDR3 length: 13 amino acids. DNA of the CDR3: TGTGCCAGCAGTTTATCGAGTCGCTACGAGCAGTACTTC. It is translated as CASSLSSRYEQYF.

The chain has TRBV25-1 and TRBJ2-1; 14 bases map to TRBD2. The CDR3 runs 16 residues. From germline, CDR1 is MGHDK and CDR2 SYGVNS. V gave up 4 bases and J gave up 6 bases; unmatched junction bases: 5. Here the CDR3 DNA reads TGTGCCAGCAGTGCTCGGACTAGCGGGAGGATCAATGAGCAGTTCTTC. This sequence encodes CASSARTSGRINEQFF. The full variable domain, in which reference TRBV25-1 and TRBJ2-1 provide the parts outside the CDR3, is EADIYQTPRYLVIGTGKKITLECSQTMGHDKMYWYQQDPGMELHLIHYSYGVNSTEKGDLSSESTVSRIRTEHFPLTLESARPSHTSQYLCASSARTSGRINEQFFGPGTRLTVL.

The chain joins TRBV10-3 to TRBJ2-7; a possible D gene is TRBD1 (6 bases). The V gene lost 5 bases and the J gene lost 1 base, with 9 bases spanning the gap. Per the germline V gene, CDR1 is ENHRY and CDR2 is SYGVKD. The CDR3 covers 13 residues. CDR3 sequence (DNA): TGTGCCATCAGTTTCGGACAGTCCTACGAGCAGTACTTC. It is translated as CAISFGQSYEQYF.